The 21 T cell receptor beta chains in this list originate from one sample, sequenced in a study of PD-1 blockade in classical Hodgkin lymphoma. Brentuximab vedotin exposure varied, and every patient relapsed after autologous stem cell transplantation. The method was immunoSEQ multiplex PCR; TCRdb's version includes in-frame clones alone and lacks a portion of them. This repertoire shows roughly 140,000 clones, just under 80% found once; its top ten account for roughly a tenth. This specimen was peripheral blood mononuclear cells (PBMCs), taken before the second cycle of nivolumab. These receptors all stem from a human donor with classical Hodgkin lymphoma.

The J gene is TRBJ1-5, the V gene TRBV19; D is uncertain. The CDR3 runs 13 residues. V was shortened by 3 bases and J by 5 bases, with 8 bases between the two germline ends. Germline V gene lookup returns CDR1 LNHDA and CDR2 SQIVND (reference sequence). CDR3 DNA: TGTGCCAGTAGTATCTGGGTAGATCAGCCCCAGCATTTT. Its protein product is CASSIWVDQPQHF.

The V and J genes are TRBV11-3 and TRBJ2-5; maybe TRBD1 (6 bases). Germline CDR1 reads SGHNT; CDR2 reads YENEEA. This CDR3 comprises 13 residues. V was pared by 0 bases and J by 4 bases, with 6 bases between. The CDR3 protein is CASSLEGGETQYF. CDR3 sequence (DNA): TGTGCCAGCAGCTTAGAAGGGGGAGAGACCCAGTACTTC.

The gene calls are TRBV7-8 and TRBJ2-6, with 8 bases aligning to TRBD1. With V trimmed by 4 bases and J by 0 bases, 8 bases remained unmatched. Germline V lookup: CDR1 SGHVS, CDR2 FQNEAQ. The CDR3 is 18 amino acids. DNA of the CDR3: TGTGCCAGCAGCTCCACGGGACAGGATCTCTCTGGGGCCAACGTCCTGACTTTC. The encoded protein is CASSSTGQDLSGANVLTF.

The chain joins TRBV28 to TRBJ2-7; no reliable D call. Germline V CDR1 and CDR2: MDHEN, SYDVKM. V lost 7 bases to trimming and J lost 2 bases, with 12 bases between them. The CDR3 runs 13 residues. CDR3 sequence (DNA): TGTGCCAGCAATGGGCGGAATCCCTACGAGCAGTACTTC. As protein: CASNGRNPYEQYF.

This chain links TRBV10-3 with TRBJ1-1, with D hard to call. Germline V gene lookup returns CDR1 ENHRY and CDR2 SYGVKD. The V and J ends lost 3 bases and 7 bases respectively, with 15 bases between them. The CDR3 runs to 14 residues. CDR3 loop: CAISEPTESDEAFF. The DNA of the CDR3 is TGTGCCATCAGTGAACCGACCGAGTCGGATGAAGCTTTCTTT.

CDR3 residues: CASRQGPVGYGYTF. CDR3 in DNA: TGTGCCAGCAGGCAGGGACCGGTGGGCTATGGCTACACCTTC. The chain has TRBV28 and TRBJ1-2, with a tentative D call TRBD1 (5 bases). The CDR3 extends over 14 amino acids. Trimming left V 6 bases short and J 4 bases short, with 15 bases between. Germline V gene lookup returns CDR1 MDHEN and CDR2 SYDVKM.

V gene TRBV6-5 combines with J gene TRBJ2-5, with TRBD2 matching over 7 bases. The CDR3 consists of 15 residues. Germline CDR1 and CDR2: MNHEY and SVGAGI. V shed 1 base and J 5 bases; nucleotides not matched to a gene: 7. CDR3 nucleotides: TGTGCCAGCAGTTACTTCGGGAATAGCGGGGAGACCCAGTACTTC. Translation: CASSYFGNSGETQYF.

This chain joins TRBV2 and TRBJ2-7, with TRBD1 matching 7 bases. Looked up from germline, CDR1 is SNHLY and CDR2 is FYNNEI. The CDR3 spans 14 residues. Trimming at V came to 4 bases and at J to 2 bases, leaving 5 bases not matched to a gene. DNA of the CDR3: TGTGCCAGCAGTGGACAGGGCTTCGCCTACGAGCAGTACTTC. Residues: CASSGQGFAYEQYF. Based on the CDR3 plus reference TRBV2 and TRBJ2-7, the full variable domain is EPEVTQTPSHQVTQMGQEVILRCVPISNHLYFYWYRQILGQKVEFLVSFYNNEISEKSEIFDDQFSVERPDGSNFTLKIRSTKLEDSAMYFCASSGQGFAYEQYFGPGTRLTVT.

The V and J genes are TRBV10-2 and TRBJ1-1; no clear D. V lost 3 bases and J lost 3, with 5 bases in between. The CDR3 runs 12 residues. CDR1 and CDR2 (germline): WSHSY, SAAADI. The CDR3 region is CASSDLHTEAFF. DNA for the CDR3: TGCGCCAGCAGTGATCTTCACACTGAAGCTTTCTTT.

The CDR3 protein is CASSFPSTTNEKLFF. CDR3 nucleotides: TGTGCCAGCAGCTTCCCAAGCACAACTAATGAAAAACTGTTTTTT. V and J are TRBV7-9 and TRBJ1-4, with no clear D. Germline values: CDR1 SEHNR, CDR2 FQNEAQ (reference sequence). V gave up 3 bases and J gave up 0 bases, with 8 bases separating them. This CDR3 region has 15 residues. Full variable domain (rest looked up from reference TRBV7-9 and TRBJ1-4): DTGVSQNPRHKITKRGQNVTFRCDPISEHNRLYWYRQTLGQGPEFLTYFQNEAQLEKSRLLSDRFSAERPKGSFSTLEIQRTEQGDSAMYLCASSFPSTTNEKLFFGSGTQLSVL.

The chain recombines TRBV7-2 with TRBJ2-3, with 15 bases fitting TRBD2. This CDR3 has 16 amino acids. Germline-derived CDR1 and CDR2 are SGHTA and FQGNSA. The V segment lost 5 bases and the J segment 6 bases; nucleotides outside the gene matches: 6. The CDR3: CASSPGLAGGRDTQYF. The CDR3 coding sequence is TGTGCCAGCAGCCCGGGACTAGCGGGAGGCCGTGATACGCAGTATTTT.

This clone was picked up one time. J is TRBJ1-5 and V is TRBV27; 9 bases fit TRBD1. V dropped 6 bases and J dropped 6; count of bases not matched to a gene: 12. This CDR3 comprises 16 residues. CDR1 is MNHEY, CDR2 SMNVEV, per germline (reference sequence). CDR3 protein: CASSAGTGRAVQPQHF. CDR3 coding DNA: TGTGCCAGCAGCGCCGGGACAGGGAGAGCAGTTCAGCCCCAGCATTTT.

At least ten counts were recorded for this clone. This sequence joins TRBV5-4 and TRBJ2-7; TRBD1 matches 10 bases. J was trimmed by 4 bases and V by 5 bases; bases with no gene match: 9. This CDR3 contains 15 residues. CDR1 is SGHNT, CDR2 YYREEE, per germline (reference sequence). The CDR3 DNA follows: TGTGCCAGCAGTCCGGGGCTGGGACAGGGGTACGAGCAGTACTTC. This codes for CASSPGLGQGYEQYF. Full variable domain (missing parts from reference TRBV5-4 and TRBJ2-7): ETGVTQSPTHLIKTRGQQVTLRCSSQSGHNTVSWYQQALGQGPQFIFQYYREEENGRGNFPPRFSGLQFPNYSSELNVNALELDDSALYLCASSPGLGQGYEQYFGPGTRLTVT.

The chain carries TRBV11-2 and TRBJ2-3, with 13 bases identical to TRBD2. CDR3 length: 16 amino acids. With V trimmed by 5 bases and J by 3 bases, 5 bases remained unmatched. Germline CDR1 SGHAT, CDR2 FQNNGV. The chain's CDR3 is CASSRGLAGYTDTQYF. The CDR3 bases are TGTGCCAGCAGCAGGGGACTAGCGGGATATACAGATACGCAGTATTTT.

V gene TRBV18 combines with J gene TRBJ2-7; TRBD1 matches 8 bases. With 4 bases clipped from V and 0 bases from J, the junction kept 5 bases outside the gene matches. CDR3 length equals 15 residues. Germline CDR1 KGHSH, CDR2 LQKENI. DNA of the CDR3: TGTGCCAGCTCACGGACAGGGATTAGCTCCTACGAGCAGTACTTC. Encoded protein: CASSRTGISSYEQYF.

This clone was observed once. The chain uses TRBV2 and TRBJ1-2, with 7 bases fitting TRBD1. Germline V gives CDR1 SNHLY, CDR2 FYNNEI. The CDR3 totals 13 residues. Trimming removed 10 bases from V and 5 bases from J; junction bases left unmatched: 10. CDR3 DNA: TGTGCCACCTACAGGGGTTGGGGATATGGCTACACCTTC. This encodes CATYRGWGYGYTF.

V gene TRBV18 combines with J gene TRBJ1-5; a possible D gene is TRBD1 (5 bases). The V gene's germline CDR1 is KGHSH and CDR2 LQKENI. V was shortened by 1 base and J by 0 bases, with 7 bases between the two germline ends. This CDR3 region has 15 residues. CDR3 sequence: CASSPLGVSNQPQHF. The CDR3 DNA follows: TGTGCCAGCTCACCACTAGGGGTTAGCAATCAGCCCCAGCATTTT.

V gene TRBV10-3 combines with J gene TRBJ1-2, with a weak D call TRBD1 (6 bases). V shed 8 bases and J shed 2 bases, with 12 bases lying between them. The V gene's germline CDR1 is ENHRY and CDR2 SYGVKD. CDR3 length: 13 residues. The CDR3 loop is CAIEGVLNYGYTF. The CDR3 DNA reads as TGTGCCATCGAGGGGGTCCTGAACTATGGCTACACCTTC.

This clone came up a few times. The chain is built from TRBV5-5 and TRBJ1-3, with 8 bases matching TRBD1. CDR1 is SGHKS, CDR2 YYEKEE, per germline (reference sequence). V dropped 3 bases and J dropped 0; count of bases not matched to a gene: 2. The CDR3 is 15 amino acids. CDR3 amino acids: CASSWTGSSGNTIYF. CDR3 bases: TGTGCCAGCAGCTGGACAGGGAGCTCTGGAAACACCATATATTTT.

The chain uses TRBV28 and TRBJ1-1; 7 positions agree with TRBD1. This CDR3 has 14 amino acids. V trimming: 2 bases; J trimming: 7 bases; junction bases outside the gene matches: 7. Germline CDR1 and CDR2: MDHEN and SYDVKM. CDR3 sequence reads: CASSLGDRSHEAFF. In nucleotides, the CDR3 is TGTGCCAGCAGTTTAGGGGACAGATCCCATGAAGCTTTCTTT.

The chain uses TRBV19 and TRBJ1-1, with 8 bases lining up with TRBD1. Losses at the gene ends were 2 bases for V and 0 bases for J; bases not matched to a gene: 2. Germline V gene lookup returns CDR1 LNHDA and CDR2 SQIVND (reference sequence). The CDR3 runs 15 residues. As DNA, the CDR3 is TGTGCCAGTAGTATACGACAGGGGTTGAACACTGAAGCTTTCTTT. The encoded protein is CASSIRQGLNTEAFF.